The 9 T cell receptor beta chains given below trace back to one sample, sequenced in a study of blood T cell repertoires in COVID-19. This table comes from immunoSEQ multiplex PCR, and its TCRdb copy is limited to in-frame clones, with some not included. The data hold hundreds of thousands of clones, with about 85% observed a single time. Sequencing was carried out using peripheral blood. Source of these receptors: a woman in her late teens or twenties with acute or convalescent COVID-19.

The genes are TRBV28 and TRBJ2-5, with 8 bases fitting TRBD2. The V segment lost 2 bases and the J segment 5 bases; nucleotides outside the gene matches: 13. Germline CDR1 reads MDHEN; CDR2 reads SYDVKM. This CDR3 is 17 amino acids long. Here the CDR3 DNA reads TGTGCCAGCAGTTTAAGCGCCGGGACTAGGGGCGGGGAGACCCAGTACTTC. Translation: CASSLSAGTRGGETQYF.

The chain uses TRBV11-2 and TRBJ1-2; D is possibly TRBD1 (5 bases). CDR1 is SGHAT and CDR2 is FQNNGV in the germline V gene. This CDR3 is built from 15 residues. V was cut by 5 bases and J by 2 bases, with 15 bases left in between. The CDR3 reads CASSPEVGGNYGYTF. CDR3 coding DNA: TGTGCCAGCAGCCCCGAAGTGGGGGGAAACTATGGCTACACCTTC.

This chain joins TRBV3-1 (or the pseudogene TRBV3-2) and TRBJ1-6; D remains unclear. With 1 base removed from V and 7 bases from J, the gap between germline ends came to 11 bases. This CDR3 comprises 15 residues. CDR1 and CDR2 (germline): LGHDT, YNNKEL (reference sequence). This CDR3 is CASSQGSRINSPLHF. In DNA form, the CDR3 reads TGTGCCAGCAGCCAAGGATCCAGAATAAATTCACCCCTCCACTTT.

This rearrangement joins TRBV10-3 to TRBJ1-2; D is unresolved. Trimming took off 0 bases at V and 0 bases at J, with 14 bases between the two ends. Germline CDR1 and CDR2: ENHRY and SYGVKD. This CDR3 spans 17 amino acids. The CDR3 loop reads CAISESREPTPNYGYTF. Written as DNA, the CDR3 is TGTGCCATCAGTGAGTCAAGGGAGCCTACACCTAACTATGGCTACACCTTC.

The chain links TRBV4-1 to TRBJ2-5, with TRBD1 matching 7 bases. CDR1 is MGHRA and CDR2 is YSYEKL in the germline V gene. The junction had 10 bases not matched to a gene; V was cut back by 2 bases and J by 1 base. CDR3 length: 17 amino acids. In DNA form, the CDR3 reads TGCGCCAGCAGCCAACAAACCCTTACAGGGGCCCAAGAGACCCAGTACTTC. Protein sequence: CASSQQTLTGAQETQYF.

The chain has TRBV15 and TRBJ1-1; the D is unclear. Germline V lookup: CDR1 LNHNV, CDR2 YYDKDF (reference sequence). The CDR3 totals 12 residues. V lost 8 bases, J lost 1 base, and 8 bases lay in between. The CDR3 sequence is CATGGWNTEAFF. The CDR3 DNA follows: TGTGCCACCGGCGGCTGGAACACTGAAGCTTTCTTT.

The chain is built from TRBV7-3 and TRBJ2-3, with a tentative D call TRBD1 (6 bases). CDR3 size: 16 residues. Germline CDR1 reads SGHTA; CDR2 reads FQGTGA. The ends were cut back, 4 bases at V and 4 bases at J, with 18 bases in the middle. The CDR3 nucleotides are TGTGCCAGCAGCTCCCGAGGGGCAAGGGGGTCAGATACGCAGTATTTT. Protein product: CASSSRGARGSDTQYF. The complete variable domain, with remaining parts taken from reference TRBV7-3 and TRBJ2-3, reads GAGVSQTPSNKVTEKGKYVELRCDPISGHTALYWYRQSLGQGPEFLIYFQGTGAADDSGLPNDRFFAVRPEGSVSTLKIQRTERGDSAVYLCASSSRGARGSDTQYFGPGTRLTVL.

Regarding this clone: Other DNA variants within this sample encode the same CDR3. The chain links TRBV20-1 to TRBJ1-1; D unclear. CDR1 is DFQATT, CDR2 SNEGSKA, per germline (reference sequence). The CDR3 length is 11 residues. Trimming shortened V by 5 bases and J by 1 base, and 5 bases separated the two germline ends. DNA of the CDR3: TGCAGTGCTCCGGGGAACACTGAAGCTTTCTTT. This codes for CSAPGNTEAFF.

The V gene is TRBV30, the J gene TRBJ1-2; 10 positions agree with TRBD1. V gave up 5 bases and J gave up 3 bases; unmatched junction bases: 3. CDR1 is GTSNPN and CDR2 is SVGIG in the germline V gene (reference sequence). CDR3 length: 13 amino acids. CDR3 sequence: CAWGTGEYYGYTF. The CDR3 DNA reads TGTGCCTGGGGGACAGGGGAATACTATGGCTACACCTTC.